Below are 9 T cell receptor beta chains sequenced from a single sample in a study of blood T cells in healthy people across ages. Alongside a J-beta primer mix, a sample-barcoded 5' primer served in a second PCR lasting roughly 6 to 11 cycles. TCRdb re-called the 5' RACE reads through MiXCR, storing one row per CDR3 protein. Of about 620,000 distinct CDR3 sequences listed, more than 45% are singletons. The specimen was blood. The origin of the receptors is a woman aged 80 or over in good health.

The genes are TRBV7-9 and TRBJ2-1; D is tentatively TRBD1 or TRBD2 (6 bases each). Germline CDR1 SEHNR, CDR2 FQNEAQ (reference sequence). The V end was cut by 5 bases, the J end by 5 bases, with 16 bases between. CDR3 length: 15 amino acids. CDR3 sequence: CASSLERAGDNEQFF. CDR3 sequence (DNA): TGTGCCAGCAGCCTAGAGCGGGCAGGGGACAATGAGCAGTTCTTC. Looking up the rest from reference TRBV7-9 and TRBJ2-1 gives the full variable domain: DTGVSQNPRHKITKRGQNVTFRCDPISEHNRLYWYRQTLGQGPEFLTYFQNEAQLEKSRLLSDRFSAERPKGSFSTLEIQRTEQGDSAMYLCASSLERAGDNEQFFGPGTRLTVL.

For this clonotype: This may arise from a read error, as a much more abundant clone is one base away. This chain joins TRBV7-9 and TRBJ2-1; D remains unclear. This CDR3 is built from 14 residues. Germline V lookup: CDR1 SEHNR, CDR2 FQNEAQ (reference sequence). The V gene lost 4 bases and the J gene lost 9 bases, with 16 bases spanning the gap. CDR3 region: CASSSTYSRSEQFF. CDR3 in DNA: TGTGCCAGCAGCTCCACTTATAGCAGGAGTGAGCAGTTCTTC.

The chain is built from TRBV20-1 and TRBJ2-3, with D perhaps matching TRBD2 (6 bases). Trimming removed 1 base from V and 5 bases from J, with 10 bases in between. Per the germline V gene, CDR1 is DFQATT and CDR2 is SNEGSKA (reference sequence). CDR3 size: 13 residues. CDR3: CSARGQGGDTQYF. The CDR3 coding sequence is TGCAGTGCTAGAGGGCAGGGAGGAGATACGCAGTATTTT.

The gene calls are TRBV28 and TRBJ2-4, with D perhaps matching TRBD1 or TRBD2 (7 bases each). The J call could be wrong; TRBJ2-5 is a better fit for the DNA end. The CDR3 consists of 17 residues. Germline CDR1 and CDR2: MDHEN and SYDVKM. The CDR3 region has the DNA TGTGCCAGCAGTTTATTCCCCCAGGGGGGGATGGGGGAGACCCAGTACTTC. Its protein is CASSLFPQGGMGETQYF.

This chain links TRBV28 with TRBJ2-7; D remains unclear. The germline CDR1 and CDR2 sequences are MDHEN and SYDVKM. The germline V and J ends were trimmed by 6 bases and 4 bases, with 10 bases remaining between them. CDR3 length equals 12 residues. Here the CDR3 DNA reads TGTGCCAGCAGCATGGGAATTTACGAGCAGTACTTC. It is translated as CASSMGIYEQYF.

Many counts were recorded for this clonotype. V and J are TRBV6-6 and TRBJ2-7; D uncertain. CDR1 MNHNY and CDR2 SVGAGI come from the germline V gene (reference sequence). V was shortened by 0 bases and J by 2 bases, with 17 bases between the two germline ends. The CDR3 is 17 residues long. CDR3 sequence: CASSYSRGPPAPYEQYF. DNA of the CDR3: TGTGCCAGCAGTTACTCCAGAGGACCGCCTGCTCCCTACGAGCAGTACTTC.

The chain links TRBV14 to TRBJ1-2; a possible D gene is TRBD1 (5 bases). Trimming removed 4 bases at V and 6 bases at J, with 12 bases between. CDR1 is SGHDN and CDR2 is FVKESK in the germline V gene. This CDR3 comprises 13 residues. The CDR3 sequence is CASSPRLRDGYTF. The CDR3 DNA reads as TGTGCCAGCAGCCCGCGACTCAGGGATGGCTACACCTTC.

A remark on this clonotype: This could be a read error, since a much larger clone is one nucleotide away. The V and J genes are TRBV13 and TRBJ2-1; D gene uncertain. Germline V gene data show CDR1 as PRHDT and CDR2 as FYEKMQ (reference sequence). The CDR3 covers 14 residues. The CDR3 here is CVSSLGGARNEQFF. The CDR3 DNA is TGTGTCAGCAGCTTAGGTGGTGCCCGGAATGAGCAGTTCTTC.

The CDR3 sequence: CASSLMTGSANGYTF. The CDR3 bases are TGTGCCAGCAGTTTAATGACAGGGAGCGCGAATGGCTACACCTTC. V is TRBV28 and J is TRBJ1-2; TRBD1 agrees at 7 bases. There are 15 residues in the CDR3. Germline values: CDR1 MDHEN, CDR2 SYDVKM. Trimming at V came to 2 bases and at J to 6 bases, leaving 9 bases not matched to a gene.